This T cell receptor (beta chain) was recovered during a study of CD8+ T cells in alopecia areata. Overall study: The study gave treated patients oral tofacitinib at 5 to 10 mg twice daily.

Following RNA extraction, reverse transcription yielded cDNA that acted as the sequencing template. Sequencing used immunoSEQ multiplex PCR; TCRdb keeps in-frame clones, though not all of them. The repertoire consists of around 110,000 clones, with 50% to 75% occurring once and the leading ten covering more than 10%. Stated treatment: oral pan-JAK inhibitor, 5-10 mg twice daily. This CDR3 has 12 amino acids. Trimming pared 6 bases from V and 5 bases from J, leaving 10 bases between. Looked up from germline, CDR1 is SGHVS and CDR2 is FQNEAQ. The specimen was CD8+ T cells sorted from blood, collected at week 24, from a patient treated with tofacitinib. This rearrangement joins TRBV7-8 to TRBJ1-1; the D is unclear. The source of this sequence is a human donor with alopecia areata. The CDR3 spells CASSMGFTEAFF. The CDR3 DNA sequence: TGTGCCAGCAGTATGGGGTTTACTGAAGCTTTCTTT. The whole variable domain, remainder taken from reference TRBV7-8 and TRBJ1-1, is GAGVSQSPRYKVAKRGQDVALRCDPISGHVSLFWYQQALGQGPEFLTYFQNEAQLDKSGLPSDRFFAERPEGSVSTLKIQRTQQEDSAVYLCASSMGFTEAFFGQGTRLTVV.